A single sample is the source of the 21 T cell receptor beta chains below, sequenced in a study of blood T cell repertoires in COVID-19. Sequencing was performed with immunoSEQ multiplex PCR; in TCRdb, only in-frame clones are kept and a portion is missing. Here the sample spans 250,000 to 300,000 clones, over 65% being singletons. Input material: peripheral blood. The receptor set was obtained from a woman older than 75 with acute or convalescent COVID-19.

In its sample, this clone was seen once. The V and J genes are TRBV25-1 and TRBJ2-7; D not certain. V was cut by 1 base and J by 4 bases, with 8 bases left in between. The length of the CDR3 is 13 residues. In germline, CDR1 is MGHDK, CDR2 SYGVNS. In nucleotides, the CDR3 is TGTGCCAGCAGTGAATCGGGTCTTTACGAGCAGTACTTC. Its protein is CASSESGLYEQYF.

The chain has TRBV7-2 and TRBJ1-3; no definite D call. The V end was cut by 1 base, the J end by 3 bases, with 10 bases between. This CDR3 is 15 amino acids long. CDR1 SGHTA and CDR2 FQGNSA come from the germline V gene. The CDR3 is CASSLGGLGGNTIYF. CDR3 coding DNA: TGTGCCAGCAGCTTAGGAGGGTTGGGTGGAAACACCATATATTTT.

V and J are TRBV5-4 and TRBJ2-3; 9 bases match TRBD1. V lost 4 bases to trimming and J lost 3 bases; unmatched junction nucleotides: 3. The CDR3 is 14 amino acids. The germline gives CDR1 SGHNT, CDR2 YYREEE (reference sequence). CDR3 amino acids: CASSVGQGTDTQYF. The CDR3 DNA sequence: TGTGCCAGCAGCGTAGGACAGGGGACAGATACGCAGTATTTT.

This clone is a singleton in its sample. Here the CDR3 reads CASTNRVGNIQYF. The CDR3 DNA reads TGTGCCAGCACTAACAGGGTTGGGAACATTCAGTACTTC. The V and J genes are TRBV6-5 and TRBJ2-4, with D perhaps matching TRBD1 (6 bases). Trimming left V 7 bases short and J 7 bases short, with 14 bases between. CDR3 length: 13 amino acids. Germline V gives CDR1 MNHEY, CDR2 SVGAGI.

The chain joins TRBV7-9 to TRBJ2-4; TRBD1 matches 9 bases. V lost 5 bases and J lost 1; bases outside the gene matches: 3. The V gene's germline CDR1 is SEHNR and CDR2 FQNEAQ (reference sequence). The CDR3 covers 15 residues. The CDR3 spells CASSTGQGAKNIQYF. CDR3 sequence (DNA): TGTGCCAGCAGCACCGGACAGGGGGCCAAAAACATTCAGTACTTC.

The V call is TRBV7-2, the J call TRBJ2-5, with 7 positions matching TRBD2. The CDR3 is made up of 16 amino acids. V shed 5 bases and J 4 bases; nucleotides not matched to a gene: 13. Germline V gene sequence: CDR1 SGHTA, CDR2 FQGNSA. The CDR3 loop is CASSTRDYLVGETQYF. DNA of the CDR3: TGTGCCAGCAGCACCCGGGACTACCTAGTCGGAGAGACCCAGTACTTC.

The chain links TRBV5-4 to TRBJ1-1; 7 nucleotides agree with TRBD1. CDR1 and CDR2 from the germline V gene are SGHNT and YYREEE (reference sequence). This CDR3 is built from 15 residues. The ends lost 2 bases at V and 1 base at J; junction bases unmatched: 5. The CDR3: CASSLRQGRNTEAFF. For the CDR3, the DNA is TGTGCCAGCAGCTTACGACAGGGTCGGAACACTGAAGCTTTCTTT.

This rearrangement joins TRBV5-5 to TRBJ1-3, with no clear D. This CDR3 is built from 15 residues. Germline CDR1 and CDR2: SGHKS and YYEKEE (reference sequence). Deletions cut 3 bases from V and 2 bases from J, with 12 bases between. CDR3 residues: CASSSGGYTGNTIYF. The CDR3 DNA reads TGTGCCAGCAGCTCTGGCGGCTACACTGGAAACACCATATATTTT.

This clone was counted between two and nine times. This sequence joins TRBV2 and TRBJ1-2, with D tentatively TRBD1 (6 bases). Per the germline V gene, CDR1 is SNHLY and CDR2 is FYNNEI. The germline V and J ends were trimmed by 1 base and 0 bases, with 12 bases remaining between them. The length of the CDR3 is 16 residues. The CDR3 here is CASSEDRAYSNYGYTF. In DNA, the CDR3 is TGTGCCAGCAGTGAAGACAGGGCTTATTCTAACTATGGCTACACCTTC.

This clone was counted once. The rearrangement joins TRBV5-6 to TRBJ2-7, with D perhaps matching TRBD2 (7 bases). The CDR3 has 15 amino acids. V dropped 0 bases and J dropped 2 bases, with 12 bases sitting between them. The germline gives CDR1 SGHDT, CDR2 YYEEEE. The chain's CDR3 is CASSLGAGAPYEQYF. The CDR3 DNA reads TGTGCCAGCAGCTTGGGGGCGGGGGCTCCCTACGAGCAGTACTTC.

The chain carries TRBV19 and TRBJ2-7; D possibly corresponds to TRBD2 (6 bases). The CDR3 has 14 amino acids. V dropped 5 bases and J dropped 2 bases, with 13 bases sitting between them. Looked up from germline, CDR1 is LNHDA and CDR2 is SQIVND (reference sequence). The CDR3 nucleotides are TGTGCCAGTAGTCCGCGGGACGGGACCTACGAGCAGTACTTC. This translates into CASSPRDGTYEQYF.

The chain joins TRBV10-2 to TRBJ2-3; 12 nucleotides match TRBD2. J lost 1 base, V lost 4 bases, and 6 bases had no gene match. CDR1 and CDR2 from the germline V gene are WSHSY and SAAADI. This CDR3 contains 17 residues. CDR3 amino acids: CASSVLAGGPGTDTQYF. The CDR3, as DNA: TGCGCCAGCAGTGTCCTAGCGGGGGGGCCAGGCACAGATACGCAGTATTTT.

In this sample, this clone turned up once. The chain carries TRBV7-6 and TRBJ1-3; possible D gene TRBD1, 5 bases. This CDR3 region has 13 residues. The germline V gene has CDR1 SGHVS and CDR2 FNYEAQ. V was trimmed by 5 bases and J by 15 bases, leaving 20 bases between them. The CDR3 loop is CASSPSPRGLGYF. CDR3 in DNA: TGTGCCAGCAGCCCGAGCCCAAGGGGTCTGGGATATTTT.

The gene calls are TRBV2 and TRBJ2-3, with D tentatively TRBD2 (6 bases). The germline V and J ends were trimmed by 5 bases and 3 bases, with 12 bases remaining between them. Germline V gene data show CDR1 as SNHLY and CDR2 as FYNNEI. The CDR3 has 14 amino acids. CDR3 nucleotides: TGTGCCAGCAGTACTAGCCTGTTGACAGATACGCAGTATTTT. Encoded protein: CASSTSLLTDTQYF.

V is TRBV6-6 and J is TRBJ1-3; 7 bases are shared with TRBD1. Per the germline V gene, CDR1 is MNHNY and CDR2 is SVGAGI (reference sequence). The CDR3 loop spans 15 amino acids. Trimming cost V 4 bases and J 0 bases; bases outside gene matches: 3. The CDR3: CASSLDRVSGNTIYF. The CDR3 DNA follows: TGTGCCAGCAGTTTAGACAGGGTCTCTGGAAACACCATATATTTT.

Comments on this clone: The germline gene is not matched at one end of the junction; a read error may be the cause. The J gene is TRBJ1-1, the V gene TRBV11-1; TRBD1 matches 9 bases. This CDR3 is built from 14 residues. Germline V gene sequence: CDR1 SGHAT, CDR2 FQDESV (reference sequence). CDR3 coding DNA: TGTGCCAGCACCTTAGTCGGACAGGGGCGCGATTTAGATTTC. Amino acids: CASTLVGQGRDLDF.

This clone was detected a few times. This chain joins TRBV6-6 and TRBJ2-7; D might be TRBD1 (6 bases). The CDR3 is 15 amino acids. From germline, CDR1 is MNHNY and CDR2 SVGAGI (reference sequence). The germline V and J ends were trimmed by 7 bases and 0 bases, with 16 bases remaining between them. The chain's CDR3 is CASTMGTQSSYEQYF. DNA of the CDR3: TGTGCCAGCACCATGGGGACACAGAGCTCCTACGAGCAGTACTTC.

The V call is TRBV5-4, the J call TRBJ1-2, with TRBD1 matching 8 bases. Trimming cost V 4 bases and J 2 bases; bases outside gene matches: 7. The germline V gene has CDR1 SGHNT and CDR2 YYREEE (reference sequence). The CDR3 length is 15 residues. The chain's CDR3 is CASSQFDRGNYGYTF. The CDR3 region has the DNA TGTGCCAGCAGCCAATTCGACAGGGGCAACTATGGCTACACCTTC.

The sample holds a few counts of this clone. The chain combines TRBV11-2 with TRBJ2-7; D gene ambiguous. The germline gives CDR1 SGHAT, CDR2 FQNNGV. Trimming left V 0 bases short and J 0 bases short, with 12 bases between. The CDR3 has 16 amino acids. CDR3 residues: CASSLDLRSPSYEQYF. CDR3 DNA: TGTGCCAGCAGCTTAGATCTGAGGTCCCCCTCCTACGAGCAGTACTTC. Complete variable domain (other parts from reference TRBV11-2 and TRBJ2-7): EAGVAQSPRYKIIEKRQSVAFWCNPISGHATLYWYQQILGQGPKLLIQFQNNGVVDDSQLPKDRFSAERLKGVDSTLKIQPAKLEDSAVYLCASSLDLRSPSYEQYFGPGTRLTVT.

The CDR3 DNA reads TGTGCCACCAGCAGAGGAGACAGGGGGCTTACCTTC. Translating gives CATSRGDRGLTF. The chain has TRBV15 and TRBJ1-2; TRBD1 matches at 10 bases. The CDR3 spans 12 residues. The V segment lost 1 base and the J segment 14 bases; nucleotides outside the gene matches: 4. CDR1 and CDR2 from the germline V gene are LNHNV and YYDKDF (reference sequence).

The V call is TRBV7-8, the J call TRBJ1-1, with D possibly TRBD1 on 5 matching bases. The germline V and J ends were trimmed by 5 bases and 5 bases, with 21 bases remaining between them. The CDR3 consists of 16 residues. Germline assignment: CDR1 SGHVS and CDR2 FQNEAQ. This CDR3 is CASSPQGTRILTEAFF. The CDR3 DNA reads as TGTGCCAGCAGCCCGCAGGGTACGCGGATCCTGACTGAAGCTTTCTTT. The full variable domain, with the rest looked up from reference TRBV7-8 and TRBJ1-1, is GAGVSQSPRYKVAKRGQDVALRCDPISGHVSLFWYQQALGQGPEFLTYFQNEAQLDKSGLPSDRFFAERPEGSVSTLKIQRTQQEDSAVYLCASSPQGTRILTEAFFGQGTRLTVV.